This T cell receptor beta chain was recorded in a study of T-cell memory formation after mild COVID-19. Study background: Across donors, TCR clusters were largely donor specific. Study findings and constraints: Pre-infection memory showed some responding clones, and this suggested that cross-reactive memory joined. CD4+ contracting clones were found mainly in CM and EM, and CD8+ ones in EMRA. Contracting clones from day 15 to 85 had balanced CD4/CD8; later expanders favoured CD4+.

This CDR3 is built from 14 residues. Trimming took off 0 bases at V and 7 bases at J, with 10 bases between the two ends. The germline gives CDR1 SGDLS, CDR2 YYNGEE. MiXCR, applied by TCRdb to the 5' RACE reads, yields one record per CDR3 protein. The data contain 300,000 to 400,000 distinct CDR3 sequences, approximately 15% of them singletons. Regarding this clonotype: Its antigen remains unidentified.

The sequence came from a young man who had mild COVID-19 (a few samples of this study predate the infection). Cell type and time point are not known. What was sequenced was PBMCs or a T cell subset sorted from them (not recorded which). The chain has TRBV9 and TRBJ2-2, with D possibly being TRBD2 (6 bases). This CDR3 reads CASSVGGDVGELFF. CDR3 nucleotides: TGTGCCAGCAGCGTAGGCGGGGATGTCGGGGAGCTGTTTTTT.